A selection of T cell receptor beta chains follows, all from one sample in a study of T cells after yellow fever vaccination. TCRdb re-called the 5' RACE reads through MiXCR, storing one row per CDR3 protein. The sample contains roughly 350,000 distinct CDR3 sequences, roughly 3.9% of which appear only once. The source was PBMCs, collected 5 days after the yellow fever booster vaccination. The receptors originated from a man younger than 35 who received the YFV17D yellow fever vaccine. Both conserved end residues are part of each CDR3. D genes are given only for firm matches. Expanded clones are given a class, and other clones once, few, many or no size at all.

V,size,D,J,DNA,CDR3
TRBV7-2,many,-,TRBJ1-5,TGTGCCAGCAGCTTTGGGGGTACGAGGGGTCAGCCCCAGCATTTT,CASSFGGTRGQPQHF
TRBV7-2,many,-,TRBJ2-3,TGTGCCACCCTCTGGTTCGATACGCAGTATTTT,CATLWFDTQYF
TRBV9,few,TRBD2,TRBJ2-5,TGTGCCAGCAGCGATAGCGGGGGGGCGGGAGAGACCCAGTACTTC,CASSDSGGAGETQYF
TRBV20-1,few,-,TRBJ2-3,TGCAGTGCTCCGGTCCCACCGATGGATACGCAGTATTTT,CSAPVPPMDTQYF
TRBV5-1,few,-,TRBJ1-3,TGCGCCAGCAGCTTGAATCCAGATGCTGGAAACACCATATATTTT,CASSLNPDAGNTIYF
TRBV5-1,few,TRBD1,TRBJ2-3,TGCGCCAGCAGTCCCGGGGACAGGGGGACAGATACGCAGTATTTT,CASSPGDRGTDTQYF
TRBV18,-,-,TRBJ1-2,TGTGCCAGCTCACCATTTAACGGAAACTATGGCTACACCTTC,CASSPFNGNYGYTF
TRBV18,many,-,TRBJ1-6,TGTGCCAGCCAGGACAGAGATAATTCACCCCTCCACTTT,CASQDRDNSPLHF
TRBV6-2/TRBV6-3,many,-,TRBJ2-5,TGTGCCAGCAGTTTGGCGGGCGCGAACCAAGAGACCCAGTACTTC,CASSLAGANQETQYF
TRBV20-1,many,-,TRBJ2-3,TGCAGTGCCGCCCGACAGCGGACCACAGATACGCAGTATTTT,CSAARQRTTDTQYF
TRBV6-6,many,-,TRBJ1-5,TGTGCCAGCAGCCCATATGGTAACGCCGGCAATCAGCCCCAGCATTTT,CASSPYGNAGNQPQHF
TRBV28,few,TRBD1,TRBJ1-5,TGTGCCAGCAGGCTCCACACAGGGGGCGGCAATCAGCCCCAGCATTTT,CASRLHTGGGNQPQHF
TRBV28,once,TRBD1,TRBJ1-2,TGTGCCAGCAGTCCCGGGACAGGGGGATACTATGGCTACACCTTC,CASSPGTGGYYGYTF
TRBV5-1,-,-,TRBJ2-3,TGCGCCAGCAGCTTGTTGGGGGATAGGACAGATACGCAGTATTTT,CASSLLGDRTDTQYF
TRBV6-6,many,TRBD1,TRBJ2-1,TGTGCCAGCAGTCCAGGGGGCGCAGGGCCCTACAATGAGCAGTTCTTC,CASSPGGAGPYNEQFF
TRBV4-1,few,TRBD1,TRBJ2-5,TGCGCCAGCAGCCAGGAGGACAGGGAAAAGAGAACCCAGTACTTC,CASSQEDREKRTQYF
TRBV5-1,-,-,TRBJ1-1,TGCGCCAGCAGCTTCGAGGTGAGGGGCACTGAAGCTTTCTTT,CASSFEVRGTEAFF
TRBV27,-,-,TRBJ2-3,TGTGCCAGCAGCCGGTCCGGGACTGTAGGATATACGCAGTATTTT,CASSRSGTVGYTQYF
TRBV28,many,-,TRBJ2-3,TGTGCCAGCAGTTTGCCGGGTACGCAGTATTTT,CASSLPGTQYF
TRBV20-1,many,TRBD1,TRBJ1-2,TGCAGTGCTAGAGACCCTATGACAGGGAACTATGGCTACACCTTC,CSARDPMTGNYGYTF
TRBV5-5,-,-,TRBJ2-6,TGTGCCAGCAGCTCAAGGCAGTCCAGCTCTGGGGCCAACGTCCTGACTTTC,CASSSRQSSSGANVLTF
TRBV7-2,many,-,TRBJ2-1,TGTGCCAGCAGCCCGGAGCGGGCAAGCTCCTACAATGAGCAGTTCTTC,CASSPERASSYNEQFF
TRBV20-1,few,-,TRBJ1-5,TGCAGTGCGGGTAGTCAGCCCCAGCATTTT,CSAGSQPQHF
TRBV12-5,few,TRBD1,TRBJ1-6,TGTGCTAGTGGTTTAGGGGACAGACCTTCACCCCTCCACTTT,CASGLGDRPSPLHF
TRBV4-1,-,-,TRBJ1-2,TGCGCCAGCAGCCCATCTAGCGGTTCACCGGTAGGCTACACCTTC,CASSPSSGSPVGYTF
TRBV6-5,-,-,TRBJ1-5,TGTGCCAGCTCGGGGATTGCGGATCAGCCCCAGCATTTT,CASSGIADQPQHF
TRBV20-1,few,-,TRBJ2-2,TGCAGTGCCGCACAGGGGAACACCGGGGAGCTGTTTTTT,CSAAQGNTGELFF
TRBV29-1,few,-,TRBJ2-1,TGCAGCGTTGGGAGGGACCCTTACAATGAGCAGTTCTTC,CSVGRDPYNEQFF
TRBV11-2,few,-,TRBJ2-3,TGTGCCAGCAGCTACGGGACGCTGGATGTGGCATGGTCAGATACGCAGTATTTT,CASSYGTLDVAWSDTQYF
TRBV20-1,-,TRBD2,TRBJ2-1,TGCAGCGGGACTAGCGGGGACAATGAGCAGTTCTTC,CSGTSGDNEQFF